This T cell receptor beta chain was obtained from a study of shared clonotypes between healthy human individuals. Study background: Every donor yielded three CD4 naive, three CD4 memory, two CD8 naive and one CD8 memory plate.

Genomic DNA belonging to each subset was distributed in equal measure over several immunoSEQ plates. Original processing methods: Junction-only sequences produced by ImmunoSEQ had no quality scores, so filtering differed. Profiling relied on immunoSEQ multiplex PCR, and the TCRdb table lists in-frame clones only, not all of them. Clone size and the V and J calls come from that table; the DNA yielded D and trimming. Of around 1.9 million clones listed, just over 90% are singletons. Naive CD8 populations comprised CD45RO-negative cells positively selected for CCR7, excluding terminally differentiated effector memory CD45RA+ cells. Germline-derived CDR1 and CDR2 are MNHEY and SVGAGI. The junction had 11 bases not matched to a gene; V was cut back by 4 bases and J by 14 bases. The CDR3 is 15 amino acids. The sample holds one count of this clone.

This sequence originates from a man younger than 35 in good health. Some clones in this sample may be carry-over from other donors' samples. The sequencing sample was made of naive CD8+ T cells from PBMCs. The chain uses TRBV6-5 and TRBJ2-6; 10 nucleotides line up with TRBD2. The CDR3 region has the DNA TGTGCCAGCAGTTCCGGGACTAGCGTATCTGGGCTCCTGACTTTC. Residues: CASSSGTSVSGLLTF.